This T cell receptor beta chain comes out of a study of blood T cell repertoires in COVID-19. Background on the study: Acute and convalescent COVID-19 samples came from the United States, Italy and Spain.

The data were produced by immunoSEQ multiplex PCR, yet TCRdb's version contains in-frame clones alone and is incomplete. The sample lists some 290,000 clones, 88% occurring once. The ends lost 0 bases at V and 3 bases at J; junction bases unmatched: 3. Germline CDR1 and CDR2: SGHDT and YYEEEE. The CDR3 runs to 14 residues. This receptor was obtained from a woman in her thirties with COVID-19, enrolled during active disease. This chain links TRBV5-6 with TRBJ2-7; 7 positions agree with TRBD2. The specimen sequenced was peripheral blood. This CDR3 is CASSLGAGDYEQYF. The CDR3 DNA reads as TGTGCCAGCAGCTTGGGGGCGGGGGACTACGAGCAGTACTTC.